The source of this T cell receptor (beta chain) is a study of T cell responses to AZD1222 COVID-19 vaccine. In germline, CDR1 is MNHEY, CDR2 SMNVEV (reference sequence). V lost 6 bases and J lost 4, with 12 bases in between. This CDR3 is 13 amino acids long. This clone was seen just once. Only in-frame clones appear in the TCRdb table, and some are missing; sequencing was by immunoSEQ multiplex PCR. The sample gives around 120,000 clones, 88% of which show up once; about 10% is in the top ten. This specimen was peripheral blood, taken on day 0 of AZD1222 vaccination. This TCR came from an adult in good health. The V call is TRBV27, the J call TRBJ1-2, with a weak D call TRBD1 (6 bases). Written as DNA, the CDR3 is TGTGCCAGCAGCCCCACAGGGATCTATGGCTACACCTTC. This gives the protein CASSPTGIYGYTF.